These 31 T cell receptor beta chains were sequenced from one sample in a study of Ad26.COV2.S vaccination and SARS-CoV-2 variants. Assay: immunoSEQ multiplex PCR; the TCRdb copy retains only in-frame clones and omits some. This sample has hundreds of thousands of clones, with around 90% found just once. The sample's treatment: some 19 received Ad26.COV2.S at low or high dose, single or two shots; roughly 5 received placebo; per-sample allocation not given. Day 63 following the first vaccine or placebo injection was when the samples were taken. Material: peripheral blood, obtained in a trial of Ad26.COV2.S vaccine versus placebo. The receptors stem from a person aged 18-65 years who received the Ad26.COV2.S COVID-19 vaccine or a placebo.

This rearrangement joins TRBV11-2 to TRBJ1-1, with no clear D. This CDR3 has 13 residues. V was pared by 0 bases and J by 7 bases, with 9 bases between. CDR1 SGHAT and CDR2 FQNNGV come from the germline V gene. In DNA, the CDR3 is TGTGCCAGCAGCTTAGATCGGCACCTTGAAGCTTTCTTT. Amino acid sequence: CASSLDRHLEAFF.

This chain joins TRBV11-3 and TRBJ2-7; either TRBD1 or TRBD2 may supply D (5 bases each). Trimming shortened V by 5 bases and J by 4 bases, and 12 bases separated the two germline ends. Germline V gene lookup returns CDR1 SGHNT and CDR2 YENEEA. The CDR3 extends over 13 amino acids. The CDR3 DNA follows: TGTGCCAGCAGCCCGGGGACCATATACGAGCAGTACTTC. Amino acids: CASSPGTIYEQYF.

The CDR3, as DNA: TGTGCCAGCAGTAGAGCGGGAGGGAGCACAGATACGCAGTATTTT. Amino acids: CASSRAGGSTDTQYF. The chain combines TRBV7-2 with TRBJ2-3; 10 nucleotides match TRBD2. The CDR3 consists of 15 residues. The ends lost 6 bases at V and 0 bases at J; junction bases unmatched: 3. The germline gives CDR1 SGHTA, CDR2 FQGNSA.

This clone was found once. The chain carries TRBV30 and TRBJ2-2; maybe TRBD1 (5 bases). Germline assignment: CDR1 GTSNPN and CDR2 SVGIG (reference sequence). CDR3 size: 11 residues. The V end lost 8 bases, the J end lost 6 bases, and 10 bases lay between the germline ends. The CDR3 sequence is CAVRVPGELFF. DNA for the CDR3: TGTGCCGTCAGGGTTCCCGGGGAGCTGTTTTTT.

This clone has only one observation. The rearrangement links TRBV5-6 to TRBJ2-1, with D maybe TRBD1 (5 bases). The CDR3 runs 15 residues. V was clipped by 4 bases and J by 1 base, with 12 bases between them. The germline gives CDR1 SGHDT, CDR2 YYEEEE. CDR3 sequence: CASSDSRVSYNEQFF. In nucleotides, the CDR3 is TGTGCCAGCAGCGACAGCAGGGTATCCTACAATGAGCAGTTCTTC.

The chain employs TRBV30 and TRBJ2-7, with 10 bases identical to TRBD1. After removal of 2 bases from V and 5 bases from J, the junction contained 3 bases not matched to a gene. Germline V gene data show CDR1 as GTSNPN and CDR2 as SVGIG (reference sequence). The CDR3 is 13 residues long. In DNA, the CDR3 is TGTGCCTGGAGTCGGGACAGGGGCAACGAGCAGTACTTC. It translates to CAWSRDRGNEQYF.

The genes are TRBV7-2 and TRBJ1-2; unclear D gene. Deletions cut 2 bases from V and 4 bases from J, with 17 bases between. The germline CDR1 and CDR2 sequences are SGHTA and FQGNSA. The CDR3 is 16 residues long. CDR3 in amino acids: CASSLRYRPDSYGYTF. The CDR3, as DNA: TGTGCCAGCAGCTTACGGTACCGGCCGGATTCCTATGGCTACACCTTC.

V and J are TRBV9 and TRBJ2-3; perhaps TRBD1 as D (5 bases). CDR3 length equals 16 residues. Germline CDR1 and CDR2: SGDLS and YYNGEE. Trimming took off 2 bases at V and 4 bases at J, with 17 bases between the two ends. CDR3 amino acids: CASSVWKGAGADTQYF. DNA of the CDR3: TGTGCCAGCAGCGTTTGGAAAGGGGCTGGGGCAGATACGCAGTATTTT.

V is TRBV7-9 and J is TRBJ1-5; possibly TRBD1 for D (5 bases). Germline V gene lookup returns CDR1 SEHNR and CDR2 FQNEAQ (reference sequence). This CDR3 is 16 amino acids long. V was trimmed by 5 bases and J by 6 bases, leaving 20 bases between them. The CDR3 DNA reads TGTGCCAGCAGCCCGACCGGGGCTACCGCCGGTCAGCCCCAGCATTTT. Residues: CASSPTGATAGQPQHF.

This clone occurred a few times. V is TRBV4-1 and J is TRBJ1-3; D remains unclear. The CDR3 is 20 amino acids. The germline V and J ends were trimmed by 0 bases and 1 base, with 22 bases remaining between them. Germline lookup yields CDR1 MGHRA and CDR2 YSYEKL. The CDR3 DNA is TGCGCCAGCAGCCAAGATGCCAGGACGGCGAGAGGGAGATCTGGAAACACCATATATTTT. This codes for CASSQDARTARGRSGNTIYF.

The chain links TRBV11-3 to TRBJ2-2; 7 bases fit TRBD1. V was clipped by 5 bases and J by 5 bases; unmatched bases: 5. CDR3 length: 14 residues. Germline V gives CDR1 SGHNT, CDR2 YENEEA. The CDR3 region is CASSVLTGTGELFF. CDR3 DNA sequence: TGTGCCAGCAGCGTCCTGACAGGGACCGGGGAGCTGTTTTTT.

This chain connects TRBV11-1 to TRBJ2-7; 8 bases match TRBD1. V lost 5 bases and J lost 5; bases outside the gene matches: 8. Germline V gene lookup returns CDR1 SGHAT and CDR2 FQDESV (reference sequence). CDR3 length: 14 residues. This chain's CDR3 is CASSHRTGSDEQYF. DNA of the CDR3: TGTGCCAGCAGCCATCGGACAGGGAGCGACGAGCAGTACTTC.

The chain combines TRBV30 with TRBJ2-7, with D perhaps matching TRBD2 (6 bases). Germline V lookup: CDR1 GTSNPN, CDR2 SVGIG (reference sequence). The CDR3 totals 13 residues. The V and J ends lost 0 bases and 4 bases respectively, with 10 bases between them. Written as DNA, the CDR3 is TGTGCCTGGAGTGTTATGCGGGATTACGAGCAGTACTTC. Translated, it gives CAWSVMRDYEQYF.

V and J are TRBV4-3 and TRBJ2-3; TRBD2 matches 14 bases. Losses at the gene ends were 4 bases for V and 1 base for J; bases not matched to a gene: 4. Germline-derived CDR1 and CDR2 are LGHNA and YSLEER. This CDR3 is 17 amino acids long. The chain's CDR3 is CASSRTSGRRGTDTQYF. CDR3 in DNA: TGCGCCAGCAGCCGGACTAGCGGGAGGAGGGGCACAGATACGCAGTATTTT.

This rearrangement joins TRBV19 to TRBJ2-1; D call uncertain. From germline, CDR1 is LNHDA and CDR2 SQIVND (reference sequence). V lost 3 bases to trimming and J lost 4 bases, with 7 bases between them. This CDR3 comprises 13 residues. CDR3 region: CASSMIGYNEQFF. For the CDR3, the DNA is TGTGCCAGTAGTATGATCGGGTACAATGAGCAGTTCTTC.

The J gene is TRBJ1-2, the V gene TRBV11-2; no definite D call. Germline assignment: CDR1 SGHAT and CDR2 FQNNGV. The CDR3 has 12 residues. Between the trimmed V and J ends, which lost 2 bases and 7 bases, there was a span of 8 bases. This chain's CDR3 is CASSLRGGGYTF. The CDR3 region has the DNA TGTGCCAGCAGCTTACGAGGAGGTGGCTACACCTTC.

J is TRBJ1-6 and V is TRBV7-8, with D unresolved. Germline CDR1 SGHVS, CDR2 FQNEAQ. The CDR3 runs 13 residues. V lost 1 base, J lost 10 bases, and 8 bases lay in between. CDR3 nucleotide sequence: TGTGCCAGCAGCTTAGGGGGTCGGTCACCCCTCCACTTT. Translating gives CASSLGGRSPLHF.

The chain uses TRBV3-1 (or the pseudogene TRBV3-2) and TRBJ1-6; the D is unclear. CDR1 and CDR2 from the germline V gene are LGHDT and YNNKEL (reference sequence). CDR3 length: 16 residues. The V end was cut by 0 bases, the J end by 0 bases, with 6 bases between. CDR3 nucleotide sequence: TGTGCCAGCAGCCAAGAGTACAGCTCCTATAATTCACCCCTCCACTTT. It encodes CASSQEYSSYNSPLHF.

The chain carries TRBV5-6 and TRBJ2-1; D possibly corresponds to TRBD1 (5 bases). From germline, CDR1 is SGHDT and CDR2 YYEEEE. V gave up 0 bases and J gave up 3 bases, with 16 bases separating them. There are 17 residues in the CDR3. The CDR3 spells CASSLDLGSGHYNEQFF. The CDR3 DNA follows: TGTGCCAGCAGCTTGGATCTTGGATCTGGACACTACAATGAGCAGTTCTTC.

This clone was recorded only once. The rearrangement links TRBV19 to TRBJ2-7, with 9 bases identical to TRBD1. The CDR3 extends over 17 amino acids. Germline V gene sequence: CDR1 LNHDA, CDR2 SQIVND (reference sequence). The V and J ends lost 5 bases and 5 bases, in that order; junction bases with no gene match: 16. CDR3 amino acids: CASSFSPGTGRPNEQYF. The CDR3 DNA is TGTGCCAGTAGTTTCTCCCCCGGGACAGGGAGACCCAACGAGCAGTACTTC.

The V gene is TRBV7-9, the J gene TRBJ2-3; D gene unclear. CDR1 SEHNR and CDR2 FQNEAQ come from the germline V gene (reference sequence). The CDR3 totals 17 residues. V was clipped by 5 bases and J by 1 base, with 19 bases between them. CDR3 DNA sequence: TGTGCCAGCAGCCTGATTAGGGCGACTGAGGGCACAGATACGCAGTATTTT. Encoded protein: CASSLIRATEGTDTQYF.

The chain links TRBV30 to TRBJ2-6; 14 positions match TRBD2. With 5 bases clipped from V and 0 bases from J, the junction kept 6 bases outside the gene matches. Germline lookup yields CDR1 GTSNPN and CDR2 SVGIG (reference sequence). The CDR3 totals 18 residues. CDR3 amino acids: CAWLGTSGSPSGANVLTF. In DNA form, the CDR3 reads TGTGCCTGGCTAGGGACTAGCGGGAGCCCCTCTGGGGCCAACGTCCTGACTTTC.

The chain employs TRBV6-5 and TRBJ1-5, with a possible D match to TRBD1 (6 bases). V was clipped by 0 bases and J by 7 bases, with 13 bases between them. Germline CDR1 is MNHEY and CDR2 is SVGAGI. There are 15 residues in the CDR3. In DNA, the CDR3 is TGTGCCAGCAGTTACTCGATCCTTGGGGGCCAGCCCCAGCATTTT. Protein product: CASSYSILGGQPQHF.

This sequence joins TRBV10-1 and TRBJ2-2; D possibly uses TRBD1 or TRBD2 (6 bases each). CDR1 and CDR2 (germline): WNHNN, SYGVQD (reference sequence). The length of the CDR3 is 19 residues. V shed 5 bases and J shed 1 base, with 23 bases lying between them. The CDR3 protein is CASSLGTDDRRGNTGELFF. CDR3 DNA sequence: TGCGCCAGCAGTCTCGGGACTGATGACAGGAGGGGGAACACCGGGGAGCTGTTTTTT.

This chain uses TRBV10-3 with TRBJ2-1; 9 bases fit TRBD2. Per germline, CDR1 ENHRY and CDR2 SYGVKD. The CDR3 loop spans 20 amino acids. V lost 4 bases and J lost 0; bases outside the gene matches: 16. CDR3 nucleotide sequence: TGTGCCATCAGTGGAACGGCTAGCGGGATCTCGGGGAGCTCCTACAATGAGCAGTTCTTC. Translated, it gives CAISGTASGISGSSYNEQFF.

Written as DNA, the CDR3 is TGTGCCAGCAGCGTTCCCCCCCAGGGTTATCAAGCTTTCTTT. Its protein product is CASSVPPQGYQAFF. J is TRBJ1-1 and V is TRBV9, with D possibly TRBD1 on 5 matching bases. V was cut by 2 bases and J by 9 bases, with 17 bases left in between. The CDR3 is 14 residues long. CDR1 is SGDLS and CDR2 is YYNGEE in the germline V gene.

This chain uses TRBV7-2 with TRBJ2-3; 12 bases line up with TRBD2. V was clipped by 0 bases and J by 4 bases; unmatched bases: 2. The V gene's germline CDR1 is SGHTA and CDR2 FQGNSA. The CDR3 is 16 residues long. In DNA form, the CDR3 reads TGTGCCAGCAGCTTAGCAGGACTAGCGGGATCAGATACGCAGTATTTT. Its protein is CASSLAGLAGSDTQYF.

This clone was detected only once. CDR3 DNA: TGTGCCAGCACCCCTAACTACGAGCAGTACTTC. Its translation is CASTPNYEQYF. This rearrangement joins TRBV7-2 to TRBJ2-7; D unresolved. Germline CDR1 reads SGHTA; CDR2 reads FQGNSA. The ends were cut back, 7 bases at V and 3 bases at J, with 7 bases in the middle. The length of the CDR3 is 11 residues.

Worth noting for this clone: Different DNA sequences within this sample yield the same CDR3. This chain joins TRBV18 and TRBJ2-3; D remains ambiguous. Trimming stripped 0 bases from V and 0 bases from J, with 1 base between. The CDR3 runs 13 residues. Germline CDR1 is KGHSH and CDR2 is LQKENI. CDR3: CASSPPSTDTQYF. DNA for the CDR3: TGTGCCAGCTCACCACCAAGCACAGATACGCAGTATTTT.

Worth noting for this clone: In the same sample, other DNA sequences code for this CDR3. This chain uses TRBV12-3 or TRBV12-4 with TRBJ1-1; no clear D. The CDR3 contains 12 residues. V lost 1 base to trimming and J lost 4 bases, with 4 bases between them. CDR3 DNA: TGTGCCAGCAGTTTAGTGGGCACTGAAGCTTTCTTT. Encoded protein: CASSLVGTEAFF.

With regard to this clone: The sample holds other DNA sequences that translate to the same CDR3. J is TRBJ2-7 and V is TRBV7-3; no definite D call. Deletions cut 2 bases from V and 3 bases from J, with 8 bases between. CDR1 is SGHTA and CDR2 is FQGTGA in the germline V gene. This CDR3 is 13 amino acids long. The CDR3 region has the DNA TGTGCCAGCAGCTTATTGGGGAACTACGAGCAGTACTTC. Encoded protein: CASSLLGNYEQYF.